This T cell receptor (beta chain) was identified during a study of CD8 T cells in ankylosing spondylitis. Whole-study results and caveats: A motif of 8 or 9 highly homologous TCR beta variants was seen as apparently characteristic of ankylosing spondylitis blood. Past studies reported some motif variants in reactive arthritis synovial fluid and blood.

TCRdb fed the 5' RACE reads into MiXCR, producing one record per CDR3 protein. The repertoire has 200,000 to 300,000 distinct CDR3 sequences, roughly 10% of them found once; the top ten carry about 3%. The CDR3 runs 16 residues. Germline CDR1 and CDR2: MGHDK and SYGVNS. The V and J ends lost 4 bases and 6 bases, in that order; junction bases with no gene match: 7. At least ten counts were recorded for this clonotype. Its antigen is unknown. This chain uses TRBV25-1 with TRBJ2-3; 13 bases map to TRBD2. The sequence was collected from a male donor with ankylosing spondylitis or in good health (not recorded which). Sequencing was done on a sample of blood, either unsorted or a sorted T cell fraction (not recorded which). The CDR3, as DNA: TGTGCCAGCAGTGTCACTAGCGGGGGGGCCGTGGATACGCAGTATTTT. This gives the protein CASSVTSGGAVDTQYF. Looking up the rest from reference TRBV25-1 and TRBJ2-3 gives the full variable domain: EADIYQTPRYLVIGTGKKITLECSQTMGHDKMYWYQQDPGMELHLIHYSYGVNSTEKGDLSSESTVSRIRTEHFPLTLESARPSHTSQYLCASSVTSGGAVDTQYFGPGTRLTVL.